These 15 T cell receptor beta chains were sequenced from one sample in a study of blood T cell repertoires in COVID-19. The assay was immunoSEQ multiplex PCR, and TCRdb's table has in-frame clones only and misses some. Seen here are about 12,000 clones, 60% to 80% observed once, and the top ten hold around 6%. Input material: peripheral blood. These receptors all come from a man between 60 and 70 years old with COVID-19, enrolled during active disease.

The chain employs TRBV15 and TRBJ1-1; 7 bases fit TRBD1. Germline V gene lookup returns CDR1 LNHNV and CDR2 YYDKDF (reference sequence). Losses at the gene ends were 4 bases for V and 4 bases for J; bases not matched to a gene: 0. This CDR3 has 12 amino acids. The chain's CDR3 is CATSTGGTEAFF. The CDR3 DNA reads TGTGCCACCAGCACAGGGGGCACTGAAGCTTTCTTT.

The gene calls are TRBV29-1 and TRBJ2-1; D is ambiguous. Per the germline V gene, CDR1 is SQVTM and CDR2 is ANQGSEA. CDR3 length: 11 residues. V lost 4 bases and J lost 4, with 5 bases in between. CDR3 sequence (DNA): TGCAGCGTTGGACTTTACAATGAGCAGTTCTTC. Translated, it gives CSVGLYNEQFF.

The chain carries TRBV19 and TRBJ2-7; TRBD2 matches at 9 bases. Losses at the gene ends were 3 bases for V and 4 bases for J; bases not matched to a gene: 7. Looked up from germline, CDR1 is LNHDA and CDR2 is SQIVND (reference sequence). The CDR3 length is 15 residues. CDR3: CASSMAAGGLYEQYV. The CDR3 nucleotides are TGTGCCAGTAGTATGGCGGCGGGAGGGCTTTACGAGCAGTACGTC.

V is TRBV7-6 and J is TRBJ2-5, with TRBD2 matching 12 bases. Germline values: CDR1 SGHVS, CDR2 FNYEAQ. V trimming: 1 base; J trimming: 0 bases; junction bases outside the gene matches: 6. This CDR3 spans 18 amino acids. The CDR3 protein is CASSLGLAGASYQETQYF. DNA of the CDR3: TGTGCCAGCAGCTTAGGACTAGCGGGGGCCTCGTACCAAGAGACCCAGTACTTC.

This chain links TRBV18 with TRBJ2-2; a possible D gene is TRBD2 (5 bases). Germline CDR1 and CDR2: KGHSH and LQKENI. The ends were cut back, 3 bases at V and 3 bases at J, with 5 bases in the middle. The CDR3 is made up of 13 amino acids. The CDR3 sequence: CASSPGDTGELFF. CDR3 coding DNA: TGTGCCAGCTCACCGGGAGACACCGGGGAGCTGTTTTTT.

The chain combines TRBV4-1 with TRBJ2-2; D possibly corresponds to TRBD1 (6 bases). CDR1 and CDR2 from the germline V gene are MGHRA and YSYEKL. CDR3 length equals 16 residues. V was trimmed by 0 bases and J by 7 bases, leaving 15 bases between them. Here the CDR3 DNA reads TGCGCCAGCAGCCAAGATCGGGCAGGGGCGATCGGGGAGCTGTTTTTT. It yields the protein CASSQDRAGAIGELFF.

This clone was counted between two and nine times. The rearrangement joins TRBV7-2 to TRBJ2-5; TRBD2 agrees at 11 bases. The CDR3 spans 16 residues. From germline, CDR1 is SGHTA and CDR2 FQGNSA. Trimming cost V 5 bases and J 4 bases; bases outside gene matches: 9. The CDR3 nucleotides are TGTGCCAGCAGCCCCCAGGGGCTAGCGGGAGGAGAGACCCAGTACTTC. Protein: CASSPQGLAGGETQYF. The variable domain in full, with the rest retrieved from reference TRBV7-2 and TRBJ2-5, is GAGVSQSPSNKVTEKGKDVELRCDPISGHTALYWYRQSLGQGLEFLIYFQGNSAPDKSGLPSDRFSAERTGGSVSTLTIQRTQQEDSAVYLCASSPQGLAGGETQYFGPGTRLLVL.

This clone appeared a few times. CDR3 loop: CASSGQGSGGYTF. CDR3 in DNA: TGTGCCAGCAGCGGACAGGGGTCGGGTGGCTACACCTTC. The chain recombines TRBV9 with TRBJ1-2; TRBD1 aligns across 8 bases. Germline CDR1 SGDLS, CDR2 YYNGEE. This CDR3 spans 13 amino acids. Trimming removed 3 bases from V and 7 bases from J; junction bases left unmatched: 5.

The V and J genes are TRBV3-1 (or the pseudogene TRBV3-2) and TRBJ1-4, with D maybe TRBD1 (6 bases). V was cut by 2 bases and J by 4 bases, with 14 bases left in between. CDR3 length: 16 amino acids. Germline-derived CDR1 and CDR2 are LGHDT and YNNKEL (reference sequence). The CDR3 nucleotides read TGTGCCAGCAGCCAAAAGGAGACAGGCTTTAATGAAAAACTGTTTTTT. Amino acids: CASSQKETGFNEKLFF.

In the case of this clone: The sample carries other DNA sequences with the same CDR3. The chain uses TRBV5-5 and TRBJ2-5; 11 bases fit TRBD2. Trimming at V came to 0 bases and at J to 5 bases, leaving 6 bases not matched to a gene. The CDR3 extends over 16 amino acids. The germline V gene has CDR1 SGHKS and CDR2 YYEKEE (reference sequence). The CDR3 region is CASSLEIAGGRETQYF. In DNA, the CDR3 is TGTGCCAGCAGCTTGGAAATAGCGGGGGGGCGGGAGACCCAGTACTTC.

The chain carries TRBV19 and TRBJ1-2, with 8 bases aligning to TRBD1. Germline CDR1 and CDR2: LNHDA and SQIVND (reference sequence). V was pared by 2 bases and J by 5 bases, with 7 bases of the junction left unmatched. This CDR3 is 15 amino acids long. Here the CDR3 DNA reads TGTGCCAGTAGTATACCGCAGGGGGCAAGTTATGGCTACACCTTC. This encodes CASSIPQGASYGYTF.

This clone was detected only a few times. This chain connects TRBV5-8 to TRBJ1-2; 7 bases are shared with TRBD1. The trim removed 0 bases at V and 2 bases at J, leaving 7 bases unmatched. Germline CDR1 reads SGHTS; CDR2 reads YDEGEE. The CDR3 consists of 16 residues. Written as DNA, the CDR3 is TGTGCCAGCAGCTTGGCCTCACAGGGGCGGAACTATGGCTACACCTTC. Its translation is CASSLASQGRNYGYTF.

This clone was observed a single time. The chain uses TRBV27 and TRBJ2-5; 7 nucleotides line up with TRBD1. V lost 4 bases, J lost 5 bases, and 7 bases stayed unmatched. The V gene's germline CDR1 is MNHEY and CDR2 SMNVEV (reference sequence). This CDR3 region has 14 residues. CDR3 nucleotide sequence: TGTGCCAGCAGTTCGGACAGGTTTAGGGAGACCCAGTACTTC. It translates to CASSSDRFRETQYF.

This chain connects TRBV4-2 to TRBJ2-1; TRBD2 matches at 12 bases. Per the germline V gene, CDR1 is LGHNA and CDR2 is YNFKEQ. The trim removed 4 bases at V and 8 bases at J, leaving 9 bases unmatched. This CDR3 has 16 amino acids. CDR3 coding DNA: TGTGCCAGCAGCCGATCGGGACTAGCGGGTTCCCATGAGCAGTTCTTC. Residues: CASSRSGLAGSHEQFF.

The gene calls are TRBV10-3 and TRBJ2-4, with 7 bases lining up with TRBD1. There are 14 residues in the CDR3. The V segment lost 2 bases and the J segment 5 bases; nucleotides outside the gene matches: 3. Germline loops: CDR1 ENHRY, CDR2 SYGVKD. DNA for the CDR3: TGTGCCATCAGTGAGGGGGACAGCCAAAACATTCAGTACTTC. Amino acids: CAISEGDSQNIQYF.